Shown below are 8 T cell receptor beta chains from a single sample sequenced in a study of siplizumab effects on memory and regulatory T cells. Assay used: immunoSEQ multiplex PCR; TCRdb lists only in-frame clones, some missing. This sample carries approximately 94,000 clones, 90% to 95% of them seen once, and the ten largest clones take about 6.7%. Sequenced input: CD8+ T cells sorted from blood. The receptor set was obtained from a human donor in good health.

For the CDR3, the DNA is TGCGCCAGTAGGGGGGATTCCTACGAGCAGTACTTC. As protein: CASRGDSYEQYF. The chain employs TRBV4-1 and TRBJ2-7; TRBD1 or TRBD2 may be the D gene (6 bases each). This CDR3 comprises 12 residues. V was pared by 9 bases and J by 1 base, with 10 bases between. Germline V lookup: CDR1 MGHRA, CDR2 YSYEKL.

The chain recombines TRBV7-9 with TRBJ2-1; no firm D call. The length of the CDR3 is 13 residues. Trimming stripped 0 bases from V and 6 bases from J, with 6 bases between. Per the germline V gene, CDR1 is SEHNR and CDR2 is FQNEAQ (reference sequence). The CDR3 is CASSLAWSNEQFF. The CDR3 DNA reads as TGTGCCAGCAGCTTAGCGTGGAGCAATGAGCAGTTCTTC.

In DNA form, the CDR3 reads TGTGCCAGCAGCGTAAACCGGGACAGCGTTATGAACACTGAAGCTTTCTTT. It is translated as CASSVNRDSVMNTEAFF. V is TRBV5-6 and J is TRBJ1-1; 7 nucleotides agree with TRBD1. From germline, CDR1 is SGHDT and CDR2 YYEEEE. The trim removed 4 bases at V and 0 bases at J, leaving 12 bases unmatched. This CDR3 spans 17 amino acids.

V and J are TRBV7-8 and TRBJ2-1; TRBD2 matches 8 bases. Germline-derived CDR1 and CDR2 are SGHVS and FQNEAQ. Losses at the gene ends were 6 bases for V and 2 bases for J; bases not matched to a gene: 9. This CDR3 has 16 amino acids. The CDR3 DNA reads TGTGCCAGCAGACCAGATCTAGCGGGCACCTACAATGAGCAGTTCTTC. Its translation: CASRPDLAGTYNEQFF. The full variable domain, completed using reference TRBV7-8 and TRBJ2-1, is GAGVSQSPRYKVAKRGQDVALRCDPISGHVSLFWYQQALGQGPEFLTYFQNEAQLDKSGLPSDRFFAERPEGSVSTLKIQRTQQEDSAVYLCASRPDLAGTYNEQFFGPGTRLTVL.

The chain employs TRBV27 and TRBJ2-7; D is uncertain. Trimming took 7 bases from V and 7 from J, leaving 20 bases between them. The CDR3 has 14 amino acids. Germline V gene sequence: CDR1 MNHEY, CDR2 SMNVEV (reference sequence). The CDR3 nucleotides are TGTGCCAGCAAAAACGAGGTATCCAGTGGGGAGCAGTACTTC. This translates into CASKNEVSSGEQYF.

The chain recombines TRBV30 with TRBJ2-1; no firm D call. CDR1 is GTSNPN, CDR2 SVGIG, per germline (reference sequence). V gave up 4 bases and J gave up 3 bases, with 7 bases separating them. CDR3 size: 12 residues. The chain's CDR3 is CAWTPFYNEQFF. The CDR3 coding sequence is TGTGCCTGGACCCCCTTCTACAATGAGCAGTTCTTC.

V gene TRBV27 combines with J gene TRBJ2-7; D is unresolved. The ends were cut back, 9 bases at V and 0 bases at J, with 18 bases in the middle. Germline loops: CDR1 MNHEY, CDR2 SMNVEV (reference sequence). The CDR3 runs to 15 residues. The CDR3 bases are TGTGCCAGTGGGCTGCTTGCCCAGAGCTCCTACGAGCAGTACTTC. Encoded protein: CASGLLAQSSYEQYF.

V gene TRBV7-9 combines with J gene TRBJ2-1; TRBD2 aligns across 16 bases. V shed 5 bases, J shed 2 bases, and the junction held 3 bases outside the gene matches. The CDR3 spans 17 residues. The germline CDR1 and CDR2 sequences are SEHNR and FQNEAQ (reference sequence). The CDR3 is CASSDGTSGRAYNEQFF. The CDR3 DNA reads TGTGCCAGCAGCGACGGGACTAGCGGGAGGGCCTACAATGAGCAGTTCTTC.